The T cell receptor (beta chain) under discussion was sequenced for a study of T cell changes during pregnancy in multiple sclerosis. Trimming shortened V by 6 bases and J by 6 bases, and 20 bases separated the two germline ends. The CDR3 is 15 residues long. Per germline, CDR1 MDHEN and CDR2 SYDVKM. Assay: immunoSEQ multiplex PCR; the TCRdb copy retains only in-frame clones and omits some. This table holds around 40,000 clones, about 90% found once. The clonotype was recovered from a female donor with multiple sclerosis, enrolled in a pregnancy study. The material sequenced was CD4+ T cells from peripheral blood mononuclear cells, taken before pregnancy. The V call is TRBV28, the J call TRBJ1-1; no reliable D call. The CDR3 DNA sequence: TGTGCCAGCAGCACAAAATCCCTGTCCCTCCCTGAAGCTTTCTTT. Its protein is CASSTKSLSLPEAFF.